Listed below are T cell receptor beta chains from one sample, sequenced in a study of cytomegalovirus exposure and HLA in healthy donors. Assay: immunoSEQ multiplex PCR; the TCRdb copy retains only in-frame clones and omits some. Here the sample spans more than 150,000 clones, about 82% being singletons. Source material: PBMCs. These receptor sequences come from a man aged 18 to 35 in good health and CMV-seronegative. CDR3s include the opening cysteine and the closing phenylalanine or tryptophan. Each record gives: D gene, J gene, clone size, V gene, CDR3 length, CDR3 DNA, CDR3 protein. A D gene is named only where the DNA matches it firmly. The listing skips clone size in some rows; elsewhere it reads once, few, many or a size class.

D: .; J: TRBJ1-2; size: .; V: TRBV19; length: 15; DNA: TGTGCCAGTAGTATAGTAGCAGGGTTGGGCGATGGCTACACCTTC; CDR3: CASSIVAGLGDGYTF
D: .; J: TRBJ2-7; size: .; V: TRBV30; length: 12; DNA: TGTGCCTGGAGTTTGGGAGGCTACGAGCAGTACTTC; CDR3: CAWSLGGYEQYF
D: TRBD1; J: TRBJ2-7; size: .; V: TRBV9; length: 15; DNA: TGTGCCAGCAGCGCAGGGACAGGTAGCTCCTACGAGCAGTACTTC; CDR3: CASSAGTGSSYEQYF
D: .; J: TRBJ2-7; size: .; V: TRBV2; length: 12; DNA: TGTGCCAGCAGTGAAGCCAGCTACGAGCAGTACTTC; CDR3: CASSEASYEQYF
D: .; J: TRBJ2-6; size: .; V: TRBV5-1; length: 17; DNA: TGCGCCAGCAGAGGGGCAGGTAAAATCTCTGGGGCCAACGTCCTGACTTTC; CDR3: CASRGAGKISGANVLTF
D: .; J: TRBJ1-1; size: .; V: TRBV30; length: 14; DNA: TGTGCCTGGAGTGTACGGGGGGGGGACACTGAAGCTTTCTTT; CDR3: CAWSVRGGDTEAFF
D: .; J: TRBJ2-3; size: .; V: TRBV4-1; length: 14; DNA: TGCGCCAGCAGCCAAGAACTCTTCGTCGGTACGCAGTATTTT; CDR3: CASSQELFVGTQYF
D: .; J: TRBJ1-6; size: .; V: TRBV6-5; length: 14; DNA: TGTGCCAGCAGACCCACAGGGTCGAGTTCACCCCTCCACTTT; CDR3: CASRPTGSSSPLHF
D: .; J: TRBJ1-1; size: once; V: TRBV9; length: 14; DNA: TGTGCCAGCAGCGCGCTTGGGGGAGGGACTGAAGCTTTCTTT; CDR3: CASSALGGGTEAFF
D: .; J: TRBJ1-1; size: .; V: TRBV7-3; length: 13; DNA: TGTGCCAGCAGCCCCCGACATAACACTGAAGCTTTCTTT; CDR3: CASSPRHNTEAFF
D: .; J: TRBJ2-5; size: .; V: TRBV6-5; length: 15; DNA: TGTGCCAGCAGTTACGGTGGACAGCTAGGGGAGACCCAGTACTTC; CDR3: CASSYGGQLGETQYF
D: .; J: TRBJ2-5; size: .; V: TRBV6-6; length: 16; DNA: TGTGCCAGCAGACCGCGGGGACTGCCGATGGAAGAGACCCAGTACTTC; CDR3: CASRPRGLPMEETQYF
D: TRBD2; J: TRBJ2-3; size: .; V: TRBV25-1; length: 14; DNA: TGTGCCAGCAGCAGACTAGCGGGAGAAGATACGCAGTATTTT; CDR3: CASSRLAGEDTQYF
D: .; J: TRBJ2-2; size: few; V: TRBV7-9; length: 11; DNA: TGTGCCAGCAGCCTAAACCGGGAGCTGTTTTTT; CDR3: CASSLNRELFF
D: TRBD1; J: TRBJ1-4; size: .; V: TRBV5-4; length: 15; DNA: TGTGCCAGCAGCTTGGGTGGGACAGGAGGCGAAAAACTGTTTTTT; CDR3: CASSLGGTGGEKLFF
D: .; J: TRBJ1-5; size: .; V: TRBV15; length: 16; DNA: TGTGCCACCAGCAGAGATCTAGGATCAAATCAAATCCCCCAGCATTTT; CDR3: CATSRDLGSNQIPQHF
D: .; J: TRBJ1-5; size: .; V: TRBV19; length: 12; DNA: TGTGCCAGTAGTCCGCGGGATCAGCCCCAGCATTTT; CDR3: CASSPRDQPQHF
D: .; J: TRBJ2-7; size: .; V: TRBV6-6; length: 14; DNA: TGTGCCAGCAGTTACCGTCGGGACAACTACGAGCAGTACTTC; CDR3: CASSYRRDNYEQYF
D: TRBD1; J: TRBJ2-3; size: .; V: TRBV18; length: 16; DNA: TGTGCCAGCTCACCGTCGATCCCGGGACAGGGAGGTACGCAGTATTTT; CDR3: CASSPSIPGQGGTQYF
D: .; J: TRBJ2-2; size: few; V: TRBV28; length: 12; DNA: TGTGCCAGTGAAGGGGACACCGGGGAGCTGTTTTTT; CDR3: CASEGDTGELFF
D: TRBD2; J: TRBJ2-1; size: .; V: TRBV10-3; length: 18; DNA: TGTGCCATCAGTGAATACCTAGCGGGAGGGCCTTTCGGCAATGAGCAGTTCTTC; CDR3: CAISEYLAGGPFGNEQFF
D: TRBD2; J: TRBJ2-5; size: few; V: TRBV11-3; length: 18; DNA: TGTGCCAGCAGCTCGGGACTAGCGGGGGCCCGAGCGTGGGAGACCCAGTACTTC; CDR3: CASSSGLAGARAWETQYF
D: .; J: TRBJ2-1; size: once; V: TRBV7-3; length: 15; DNA: TGTGCCAGCAGCCTTATGCCGGGGTCCTACAATGAGCAGTTCTTC; CDR3: CASSLMPGSYNEQFF
D: TRBD2; J: TRBJ2-1; size: .; V: TRBV6-1; length: 16; DNA: TGTGCCAGCAGTGAATTCACAGCGGGAGTTTACAATGAGCAGTTCTTC; CDR3: CASSEFTAGVYNEQFF
D: .; J: TRBJ1-3; size: .; V: TRBV6-6; length: 14; DNA: TGTGCCAGCAGGACTACAGAGTCTGGAAACACCATATATTTT; CDR3: CASRTTESGNTIYF
D: TRBD1; J: TRBJ1-5; size: .; V: TRBV4-2; length: 18; DNA: TGTGCCAGCAGCCAAGATGATGGGGACAGGGACCCGCGTCAGCCCCAGCATTTT; CDR3: CASSQDDGDRDPRQPQHF
D: TRBD1; J: TRBJ2-7; size: .; V: TRBV4-2; length: 12; DNA: TGTGCCAGCAGCCTCGACAGGGGAGAGCAGTACTTC; CDR3: CASSLDRGEQYF
D: .; J: TRBJ1-1; size: .; V: TRBV28; length: 12; DNA: TGTGCCAGCAGTTTGAGGGGGGGTGAAGCTTTCTTT; CDR3: CASSLRGGEAFF
D: TRBD1; J: TRBJ1-2; size: .; V: TRBV28; length: 16; DNA: TGTGCCAGCAGTGGGGTCGGGACAGGGGTCCTATATGGCTACACCTTC; CDR3: CASSGVGTGVLYGYTF
D: TRBD2; J: TRBJ2-3; size: .; V: TRBV5-1; length: 14; DNA: TGCGCCAGCAGTGTAGCGGGGGGGCTCGATACGCAGTATTTT; CDR3: CASSVAGGLDTQYF
D: TRBD1; J: TRBJ1-4; size: .; V: TRBV4-2; length: 14; DNA: TGTGCCAGCAGCCGACAGGGGAGGGGAGAAAAACTGTTTTTT; CDR3: CASSRQGRGEKLFF
D: TRBD2; J: TRBJ2-5; size: .; V: TRBV7-6; length: 16; DNA: TGTGCCAGCAGCTTAGGTCAGCGGGAGCGGGTTGAGACCCAGTACTTC; CDR3: CASSLGQRERVETQYF
D: .; J: TRBJ1-6; size: .; V: TRBV28; length: 18; DNA: TGTGCCAGCAGTAGTTCCCCGGTGGCAGGGACCTATAATTCACCCCTCCACTTT; CDR3: CASSSSPVAGTYNSPLHF
D: .; J: TRBJ1-5; size: .; V: TRBV5-8; length: 14; DNA: TGTGCCAGCAGCTTGACGGACACAAATCAGCCCCAGCATTTT; CDR3: CASSLTDTNQPQHF
D: .; J: TRBJ2-1; size: once; V: TRBV5-1; length: 15; DNA: TGCGCCAGCAGCTTGGCGCTAGCCGGGTACAATGAGCAGTTCTTC; CDR3: CASSLALAGYNEQFF
D: TRBD1; J: TRBJ1-6; size: .; V: TRBV5-1; length: 14; DNA: TGCGCCAGCCACAGGGGCGCCCCTAATTCACCCCTCCACTTT; CDR3: CASHRGAPNSPLHF
D: .; J: TRBJ1-1; size: .; V: TRBV29-1; length: 15; DNA: TGCAGCGTTGAAGGGTCGGACACCATGAACACTGAAGCTTTCTTT; CDR3: CSVEGSDTMNTEAFF